The entry that follows covers one TCR beta chain sequence. Antigen unknown. The germline V gene has CDR1 SGHRS and CDR2 YFSETQ. V lost 0 bases and J lost 1, with 11 bases in between. The CDR3 contains 16 residues. The data were obtained in a study of cytomegalovirus exposure and HLA in healthy donors. The PCR ran on 60 Vbeta and 13 Jbeta primers. Original processing notes: In a later analysis, around 87 million unique TCR beta chains included roughly 11 million shared by two or more donors. The method was immunoSEQ multiplex PCR; TCRdb's version includes in-frame clones alone and lacks a portion of them. V, J and clone size are taken as reported in that table, and D and trimming were inferred from the DNA itself. The table lists 96,000 or so clones, approximately 74% of them singletons, with 14% in the top ten. General study findings and limits: Segments of the TCR beta V type were, in most cases, productive about 87% or about 30% of the time in an earlier analysis.

The sample comprised PBMCs. This chain connects TRBV5-1 to TRBJ2-1; D is unclear. This receptor was identified in a woman between 65 and 79 years old in good health and CMV-seropositive. The CDR3 nucleotides read TGCGCCAGCAGCTTGGCCCCTCAGTCTTCCTACAATGAGCAGTTCTTC. It is translated as CASSLAPQSSYNEQFF. The variable domain in full, completed from reference TRBV5-1 and TRBJ2-1, reads KAGVTQTPRYLIKTRGQQVTLSCSPISGHRSVSWYQQTPGQGLQFLFEYFSETQRNKGNFPGRFSGRQFSNSRSEMNVSTLELGDSALYLCASSLAPQSSYNEQFFGPGTRLTVL.